Presented here are 5 T cell receptor beta chains from one specimen sequenced in a study of monozygotic twins with inflammatory bowel disease. Reanalyzing the 5' RACE reads, TCRdb keeps one entry per CDR3 protein, without DNA. The table lists 300,000 to 400,000 distinct CDR3 sequences. What was sequenced was blood. These receptors all stem from a human donor with ulcerative colitis or Crohn's disease, or a healthy co-twin of an affected twin (not recorded which).

The gene calls are TRBV20-1 and TRBJ2-7. CDR3 length equals 12 residues. The germline gives CDR1 DFQATT, CDR2 SNEGSKA (reference sequence). This CDR3 is CSARATPYEQYF.

The chain recombines TRBV5-6 with TRBJ2-1. This CDR3 comprises 13 residues. Germline values: CDR1 SGHDT, CDR2 YYEEEE. The CDR3 reads CASSWGGYNEQFF.

The rearrangement joins TRBV7-3 to TRBJ1-6. The germline gives CDR1 SGHTA, CDR2 FQGTGA. CDR3 size: 15 residues. The CDR3 is CASSSTAGYNSPLHF.

This chain connects TRBV7-6 to TRBJ1-1. Germline lookup yields CDR1 SGHVS and CDR2 FNYEAQ. The CDR3 totals 14 residues. The CDR3 is CASSSGGGNTEAFF.

The V and J genes are TRBV15 and TRBJ1-6; with no DNA, the TCRdb D assignment of TRBD1 cannot be verified. The CDR3 totals 15 residues. Germline assignment: CDR1 LNHNV and CDR2 YYDKDF (reference sequence). CDR3 sequence: CATSRGYEGGTPLHF.